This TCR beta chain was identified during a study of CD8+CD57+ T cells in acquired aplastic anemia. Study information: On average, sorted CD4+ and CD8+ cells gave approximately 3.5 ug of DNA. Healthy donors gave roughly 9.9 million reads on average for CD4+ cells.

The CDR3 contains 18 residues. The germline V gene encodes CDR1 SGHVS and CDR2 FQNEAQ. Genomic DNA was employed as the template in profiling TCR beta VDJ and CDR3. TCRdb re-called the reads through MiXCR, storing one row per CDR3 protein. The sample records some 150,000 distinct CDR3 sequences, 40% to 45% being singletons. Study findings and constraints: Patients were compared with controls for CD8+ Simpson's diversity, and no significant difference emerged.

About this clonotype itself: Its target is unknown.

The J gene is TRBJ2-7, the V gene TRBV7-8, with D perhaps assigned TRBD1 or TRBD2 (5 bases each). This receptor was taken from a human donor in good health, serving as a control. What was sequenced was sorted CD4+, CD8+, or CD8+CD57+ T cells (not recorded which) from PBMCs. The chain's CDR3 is CASSFHPDGAALSYGQYV. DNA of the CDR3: TGTGCCAGCAGCTTTCATCCAGACGGGGCAGCCCTTTCCTACGGGCAGTACGTC.